This section outlines one TCR beta chain sequence together with its context. CD45RO+ cells plus CCR7-negative CD45RA+ TemRA cells formed CD8 memory. The data derive from a study of shared clonotypes between healthy human individuals. For the study at large: For every donor, three CD4 naive, three CD4 memory, two CD8 naive and one CD8 memory plates were used.

Trimming took 4 bases from V and 6 from J; bases not matched to a gene: 6. CDR1 is MNHNS and CDR2 is SASEGT in the germline V gene. The CDR3 runs to 14 residues. The authors ran the assay at deep level. Several immunoSEQ 96-well plates shared each subset's DNA, each plate a replicate. TCRdb's copy holds only in-frame clones and misses some; the assay was immunoSEQ multiplex PCR. The sample lists about 100,000 clones; 65% to 75% were seen once. This sequence originates from a woman in her twenties or thirties in good health. The chain is built from TRBV6-1 and TRBJ2-1; 7 nucleotides align to TRBD2. The sequencing input was memory CD8+ T cells sorted from blood. Documented subset: CD45RO+ cells pooled with CCR7-negative TemRA cells. The CDR3 spells CASSVLGLVNEQFF. Written as DNA, the CDR3 is TGTGCCAGCAGTGTGTTAGGACTAGTCAATGAGCAGTTCTTC.